A single sample gave rise to the 25 T cell receptor beta chains below, sequenced in a study of immune heterogeneity within non-small cell lung tumors. The authors used 600 ng of bulk tumor genomic DNA per sample as template. Far-apart biopsies, several per primary tumor, were taken during surgery. Each patient presented with untreated, newly diagnosed non-small cell lung cancer and received curative surgery. Multiplex PCR (32 V and 13 J primers) was used to amplify the TCR beta CDR3. TCRdb recomputed calls from the multiplex PCR reads with MiXCR, one row per CDR3 protein. The table includes more than 4,000 distinct CDR3 sequences, around 20% detected once. The sequencing input was lung tumor tissue. The receptors shown here come from a man aged 60 to 75 with non-small cell lung cancer.

The chain is built from TRBV6-1 and TRBJ2-2; 8 bases match TRBD1. Losses at the gene ends were 6 bases for V and 3 bases for J; bases not matched to a gene: 6. The CDR3 has 15 residues. Germline CDR1 MNHNS, CDR2 SASEGT. In nucleotides, the CDR3 is TGTGCCAGCAGACAGGGGGGCAGGGACACCGGGGAGCTGTTTTTT. Protein sequence: CASRQGGRDTGELFF.

CDR3 DNA sequence: TGCAGTGCTAGACGGGGTTTTGACACTGAAGCTTTCTTT. It encodes CSARRGFDTEAFF. This chain links TRBV20-1 with TRBJ1-1, with D hard to call. V was trimmed by 2 bases and J by 3 bases, leaving 10 bases between them. The CDR3 is made up of 13 amino acids. CDR1 is DFQATT, CDR2 SNEGSKA, per germline (reference sequence).

This clonotype is categorized as medium-sized. This rearrangement joins TRBV20-1 to TRBJ1-5; weak D call: TRBD1 (6 bases). CDR3 size: 13 residues. V was pared by 4 bases and J by 9 bases, with 16 bases between. Germline V gene lookup returns CDR1 DFQATT and CDR2 SNEGSKA (reference sequence). For the CDR3, the DNA is TGCAGTGCTATGGGGGGGGCCGTAGGGCCCCAGCATTTT. Its protein is CSAMGGAVGPQHF.

This clonotype was detected a few times. V usage is TRBV6-1 and J usage is TRBJ2-1; TRBD2 matches 14 bases. CDR3 size: 18 residues. Germline-derived CDR1 and CDR2 are MNHNS and SASEGT. V shed 5 bases and J 7 bases; nucleotides not matched to a gene: 13. The chain's CDR3 is CASSNLGTSGSRRNEQFF. CDR3 DNA: TGTGCCAGCAGTAATCTAGGGACTAGCGGGAGCCGGAGGAATGAGCAGTTCTTC.

A few counts support this clonotype. The rearrangement uses TRBV10-2 and TRBJ1-5, with TRBD1 as a possible D gene (6 bases). CDR1 is WSHSY and CDR2 is SAAADI in the germline V gene. Trimming removed 1 base from V and 7 bases from J, with 26 bases in between. This CDR3 region has 19 residues. DNA for the CDR3: TGCGCCAGCAGTGAGTGGGTGGCAGGGGATCGGAGGTTTGGGCAGCCCCAGCATTTT. Residues: CASSEWVAGDRRFGQPQHF.

Only a few counts were recorded for this clonotype. The chain couples TRBV6-1 to TRBJ1-6; 8 positions match TRBD1. CDR3 length: 15 amino acids. In germline, CDR1 is MNHNS, CDR2 SASEGT. The V segment lost 5 bases and the J segment 9 bases; nucleotides outside the gene matches: 9. CDR3 bases: TGTGCCAGCAGTCAGGGGGCGGGGACCGGTTCACCCCTCCACTTT. Translated, it gives CASSQGAGTGSPLHF.

The CDR3 spells CASIADSGLKSTEAFF. The CDR3 bases are TGTGCCAGCATCGCGGACAGCGGTCTTAAAAGTACTGAAGCTTTCTTT. The gene calls are TRBV2 and TRBJ1-1, with D possibly TRBD1 on 6 matching bases. The CDR3 has 16 residues. V lost 7 bases to trimming and J lost 5 bases, with 23 bases between them. Looked up from germline, CDR1 is SNHLY and CDR2 is FYNNEI.

The chain couples TRBV19 to TRBJ1-1; 7 bases are shared with TRBD1. Germline assignment: CDR1 LNHDA and CDR2 SQIVND (reference sequence). V lost 4 bases and J lost 2; bases outside the gene matches: 4. The CDR3 spans 14 residues. Here the CDR3 reads CASSSWDSNTEAFF. The CDR3 DNA reads TGTGCCAGTAGTAGTTGGGACAGTAACACTGAAGCTTTCTTT.

Regarding this clonotype: A much larger clone lies one base from this, so it may be a read error. The chain uses TRBV24-1 and TRBJ2-7, with D hard to call. Germline V gives CDR1 KGHDR, CDR2 SFDVKD. The CDR3 runs to 12 residues. Trimming removed 5 bases from V and 6 bases from J, with 10 bases in between. The CDR3 DNA sequence: TGTGCCACCAGTGCTGGTTTCTCCGAGCAGTACTTC. Translation gives CATSAGFSEQYF.

This clonotype was picked up a small number of times. V gene TRBV6-1 combines with J gene TRBJ2-2, with D maybe TRBD1 (5 bases). CDR3 size: 15 residues. Germline assignment: CDR1 MNHNS and CDR2 SASEGT. V lost 5 bases and J lost 0, with 10 bases in between. CDR3 in amino acids: CASSPKTANTGELFF. In nucleotides, the CDR3 is TGTGCCAGCAGTCCAAAGACAGCGAACACCGGGGAGCTGTTTTTT.

This clonotype was counted between two and nine times. The rearrangement links TRBV7-2 to TRBJ2-5; possibly TRBD2 for D (6 bases). V dropped 1 base and J dropped 1 base, with 13 bases sitting between them. The germline gives CDR1 SGHTA, CDR2 FQGNSA. The CDR3 runs 16 residues. The CDR3 loop is CASSLGGAGPQETQYF. CDR3 bases: TGTGCCAGCAGCTTAGGGGGTGCGGGACCCCAAGAGACCCAGTACTTC. Full variable domain (missing parts from reference TRBV7-2 and TRBJ2-5): GAGVSQSPSNKVTEKGKDVELRCDPISGHTALYWYRQSLGQGLEFLIYFQGNSAPDKSGLPSDRFSAERTGGSVSTLTIQRTQQEDSAVYLCASSLGGAGPQETQYFGPGTRLLVL.

Relative to its sample, this clonotype is medium-sized (0.01 to 0.1%). The genes are TRBV20-1 and TRBJ2-5; 9 bases match TRBD1. J gave up 2 bases and V 0 bases, and 7 bases lay outside the gene matches. Looked up from germline, CDR1 is DFQATT and CDR2 is SNEGSKA (reference sequence). The CDR3 consists of 16 residues. The CDR3 nucleotides are TGCAGTGCTAGAGACCCCGGGACAGGGTTACAAGAGACCCAGTACTTC. It codes for CSARDPGTGLQETQYF.

The chain is built from TRBV5-4 and TRBJ2-2, with 7 bases fitting TRBD2. This CDR3 has 15 amino acids. The J segment lost 6 bases and the V segment lost 0 bases, leaving 5 bases of the junction unmatched. Per germline, CDR1 SGHNT and CDR2 YYREEE (reference sequence). CDR3 sequence (DNA): TGTGCCAGCAGCTTGGAGGCGGGAGTGGCCGGGGAGCTGTTTTTT. The encoded protein is CASSLEAGVAGELFF.

V is TRBV5-1 and J is TRBJ1-1, with a weak D call TRBD1 (5 bases). Germline-derived CDR1 and CDR2 are SGHRS and YFSETQ. CDR3 length: 17 amino acids. V dropped 3 bases and J dropped 3 bases, with 21 bases sitting between them. The CDR3 loop is CASSSRLSEGRDTEAFF. CDR3 in DNA: TGCGCCAGCAGCTCCCGCCTATCTGAGGGGAGGGACACTGAAGCTTTCTTT.

About this clonotype: One junction end disagrees with the germline gene, perhaps due to a read error. V gene TRBV7-2 combines with J gene TRBJ2-7; TRBD1 aligns across 7 bases. The CDR3 runs 11 residues. Per the germline V gene, CDR1 is SGHTA and CDR2 is FQGNSA. This CDR3 reads CASIVRDSLHF. The CDR3 region has the DNA TGTGCCAGCATCGTCCGGGACAGCCTCCACTTC.

The gene calls are TRBV12-3 or TRBV12-4 and TRBJ2-1, with TRBD2 matching 8 bases. Trimming took 4 bases from V and 8 from J; bases not matched to a gene: 4. This CDR3 region has 13 residues. CDR3 sequence: CASSYQREYEQFF. Written as DNA, the CDR3 is TGTGCCAGCAGTTACCAGCGGGAGTATGAGCAGTTCTTC.

The chain carries TRBV27 and TRBJ2-7; 7 nucleotides align to TRBD1. This CDR3 region has 15 residues. Trimming at V came to 1 base and at J to 1 base, leaving 4 bases not matched to a gene. The V gene's germline CDR1 is MNHEY and CDR2 SMNVEV (reference sequence). The CDR3 protein is CASSLFTGASYEQYF. The CDR3 region has the DNA TGTGCCAGCAGTTTATTTACAGGGGCATCCTACGAGCAGTACTTC.

This clonotype was seen more than once but under ten times. V usage is TRBV2 and J usage is TRBJ1-1, with TRBD1 as a possible D gene (5 bases). Trimming shortened V by 3 bases and J by 6 bases, and 11 bases separated the two germline ends. This CDR3 is built from 13 residues. Per germline, CDR1 SNHLY and CDR2 FYNNEI. As DNA, the CDR3 is TGTGCCAGCAGTGACGGCAGGGCGGCTGAAGCTTTCTTT. It translates to CASSDGRAAEAFF.

This rearrangement joins TRBV3-1 to TRBJ2-2; 9 bases line up with TRBD2. Germline assignment: CDR1 LGHDT and CDR2 YNNKEL (reference sequence). The CDR3 extends over 15 amino acids. Trimming removed 3 bases from V and 1 base from J; junction bases left unmatched: 0. The DNA for the CDR3 is TGTGCCAGCAGCCAGACTAGCGGGAACACCGGGGAGCTGTTTTTT. Its translation: CASSQTSGNTGELFF.

In its sample, this clonotype is medium-sized (0.01 to 0.1%). J is TRBJ1-2 and V is TRBV11-2; no firm D call. V lost 1 base and J lost 12, with 12 bases in between. CDR3 size: 12 residues. Germline V gene data show CDR1 as SGHAT and CDR2 as FQNNGV. CDR3 region: CASSLATGGHTF. The CDR3, as DNA: TGTGCCAGCAGCTTAGCTACCGGAGGCCACACCTTC.

There are a few counts of this clonotype. The CDR3 reads CAISESTWGLTYNEQFF. In DNA form, the CDR3 reads TGTGCCATCAGTGAGTCCACTTGGGGCTTAACCTACAATGAGCAGTTCTTC. This chain connects TRBV10-3 to TRBJ2-1, with a possible D match to TRBD1 (5 bases). Deletions cut 0 bases from V and 2 bases from J, with 14 bases between. CDR3 length equals 17 residues. The V gene's germline CDR1 is ENHRY and CDR2 SYGVKD.

This clonotype has only one observation. The junction departs from the called germline gene at one end, perhaps through a read error. V and J are TRBV20-1 and TRBJ1-3; D ambiguous. Germline V gene lookup returns CDR1 DFQATT and CDR2 SNEGSKA (reference sequence). The CDR3 has 16 amino acids. CDR3 protein: CSARRAGVGSGSTIYF. Written as DNA, the CDR3 is TGCAGTGCTAGAAGGGCCGGAGTCGGCTCTGGAAGCACCATATATTTT.

By proportion, this clonotype is medium-sized. The chain joins TRBV20-1 to TRBJ2-3; D is unresolved. Germline CDR1 is DFQATT and CDR2 is SNEGSKA (reference sequence). CDR3 length: 11 amino acids. Trimming cost V 5 bases and J 3 bases, with 6 bases left between them. The CDR3 DNA reads as TGCAGTGCTTCCCCTACAGATACGCAGTATTTT. Translated, it gives CSASPTDTQYF.

This chain uses TRBV7-8 with TRBJ2-3; TRBD2 matches at 9 bases. Germline V lookup: CDR1 SGHVS, CDR2 FQNEAQ. Germline trimming cut 1 base from V and 4 bases from J; bases unmatched to any gene: 6. This CDR3 is 16 amino acids long. The CDR3 coding sequence is TGTGCCAGCAGCTTAGTGGTAGCGGGAGAACCAGATACGCAGTATTTT. Translating gives CASSLVVAGEPDTQYF.

The V and J genes are TRBV29-1 and TRBJ2-3; 7 nucleotides align to TRBD1. V was clipped by 6 bases and J by 10 bases; unmatched bases: 10. Germline values: CDR1 SQVTM, CDR2 ANQGSEA. The CDR3 runs to 12 residues. CDR3: CSVTSRQGPQYF. As DNA, the CDR3 is TGCAGCGTCACTTCTAGACAGGGCCCGCAGTATTTT.